Listed here is a single T cell receptor beta chain. The antigen is unknown. The V gene lost 6 bases and the J gene lost 4 bases, with 19 bases spanning the gap. The germline V gene has CDR1 MNHNS and CDR2 SASEGT. The CDR3 loop spans 15 amino acids. The data are from a study of T cells after yellow fever vaccination. The study's findings and limits: Researchers report a weaker secondary response that nonetheless peaked faster, day 5 versus 15.

In TCRdb, the 5' RACE reads were re-called with MiXCR into one record per CDR3 protein. The sample shows about 400,000 distinct CDR3 sequences, around 10% of them seen only once. The sample consisted of PBMCs, taken on the day of the first yellow fever vaccination. The J gene is TRBJ2-7, the V gene TRBV6-1; tentatively, D is TRBD1 (7 bases). The source is a young man who received the YFV17D yellow fever vaccine. Here the CDR3 reads CASRAGGTAPYEQYF. CDR3 bases: TGTGCCAGCAGAGCCGGCGGGACAGCACCTTACGAGCAGTACTTC.